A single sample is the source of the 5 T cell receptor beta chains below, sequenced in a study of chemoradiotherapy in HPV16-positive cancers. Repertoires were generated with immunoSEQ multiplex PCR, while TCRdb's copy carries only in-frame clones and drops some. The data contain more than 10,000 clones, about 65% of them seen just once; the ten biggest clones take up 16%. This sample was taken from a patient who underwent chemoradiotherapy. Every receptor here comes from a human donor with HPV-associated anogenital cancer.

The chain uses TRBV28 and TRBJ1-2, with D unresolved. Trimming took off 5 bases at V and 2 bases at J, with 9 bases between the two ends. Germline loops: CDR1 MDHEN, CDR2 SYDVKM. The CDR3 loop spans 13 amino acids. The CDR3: CASSPSENYGYTF. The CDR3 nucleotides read TGTGCCAGCAGTCCCTCTGAGAACTATGGCTACACCTTC.

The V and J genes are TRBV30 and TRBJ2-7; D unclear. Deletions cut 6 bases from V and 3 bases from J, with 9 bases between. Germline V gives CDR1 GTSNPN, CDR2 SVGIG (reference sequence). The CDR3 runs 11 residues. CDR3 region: CACRQNYEQYF. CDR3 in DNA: TGTGCCTGTCGACAAAACTACGAGCAGTACTTC.

The CDR3 loop is CATSRTSGISYNEQFF. As DNA, the CDR3 is TGTGCCACCAGCAGGACTAGCGGGATTTCCTACAATGAGCAGTTCTTC. V usage is TRBV15 and J usage is TRBJ2-1, with 11 bases fitting TRBD2. In germline, CDR1 is LNHNV, CDR2 YYDKDF (reference sequence). V dropped 3 bases and J dropped 1; count of bases not matched to a gene: 2. The CDR3 spans 16 residues.

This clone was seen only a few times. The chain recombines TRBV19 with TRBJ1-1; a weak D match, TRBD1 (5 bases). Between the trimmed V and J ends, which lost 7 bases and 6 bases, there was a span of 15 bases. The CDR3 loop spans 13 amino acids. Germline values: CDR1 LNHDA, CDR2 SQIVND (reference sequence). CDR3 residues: CASTRGFRSEAFF. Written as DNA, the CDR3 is TGTGCCAGTACCCGGGGCTTTCGGTCTGAAGCTTTCTTT. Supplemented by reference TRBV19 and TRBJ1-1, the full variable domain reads DGGITQSPKYLFRKEGQNVTLSCEQNLNHDAMYWYRQDPGQGLRLIYYSQIVNDFQKGDIAEGYSVSREKKESFPLTVTSAQKNPTAFYLCASTRGFRSEAFFGQGTRLTVV.

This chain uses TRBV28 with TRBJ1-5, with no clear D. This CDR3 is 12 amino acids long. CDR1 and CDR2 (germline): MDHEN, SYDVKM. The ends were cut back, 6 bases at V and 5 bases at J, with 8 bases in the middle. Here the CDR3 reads CASRESDQPQHF. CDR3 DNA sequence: TGTGCCAGCAGGGAATCGGATCAGCCCCAGCATTTT.